These T cell receptor beta chains were read from a single sample in a study of cytomegalovirus exposure and HLA in healthy donors. The protocol was immunoSEQ multiplex PCR, while the TCRdb copy is restricted to in-frame clones and leaves out a portion. The table shows 150,000 to 180,000 clones, with about 82% occurring only once. Sequenced sample: PBMCs. The receptors come from a human donor in good health. Each CDR3 is given with its conserved first and last residue. A D gene is named only where the DNA matches it firmly. Clone size is stated in some rows and not others, as once, few, many or a class when expanded.

v_gene: TRBV6-1
abundance: NA
j_gene: TRBJ1-1
d_gene: NA
CDR3nt: TGTGCCAGCAGTGAAGTCCGGGAGAACACTGAAGCTTTCTTT
CDR3aa: CASSEVRENTEAFF

v_gene: TRBV5-1
abundance: NA
j_gene: TRBJ2-3
d_gene: TRBD2
CDR3nt: TGCGCCAGCAGCTCCTCACTAGCGGGAGTGACAGATACGCAGTATTTT
CDR3aa: CASSSSLAGVTDTQYF

v_gene: TRBV29-1
abundance: NA
j_gene: TRBJ2-3
d_gene: TRBD2
CDR3nt: TGCAGCGTTGCGAATAGCGGGACAGATACGCAGTATTTT
CDR3aa: CSVANSGTDTQYF

v_gene: TRBV2
abundance: NA
j_gene: TRBJ1-1
d_gene: NA
CDR3nt: TGTGCCAGCAGATATAATGCTGAAGCTTTCTTT
CDR3aa: CASRYNAEAFF

v_gene: TRBV6-5
abundance: NA
j_gene: TRBJ1-5
d_gene: NA
CDR3nt: TGTGCCAGCAGTCCCAATGCGGGGCAGCCCCAGCATTTT
CDR3aa: CASSPNAGQPQHF

v_gene: TRBV29-1
abundance: NA
j_gene: TRBJ2-7
d_gene: TRBD2
CDR3nt: TGCAGCGTCGGGACTAGTCACGAGCAGTACTTC
CDR3aa: CSVGTSHEQYF

v_gene: TRBV9
abundance: NA
j_gene: TRBJ2-1
d_gene: TRBD2
CDR3nt: TGTGCCAGCAGCCCTGCCCTAACTAGCGGGAGACTTGGTGAGCAGTTCTTC
CDR3aa: CASSPALTSGRLGEQFF

v_gene: TRBV29-1
abundance: NA
j_gene: TRBJ2-7
d_gene: TRBD1
CDR3nt: TGCAGCGTTGAAGATCAACAGGGGGCCGACACGTACTTC
CDR3aa: CSVEDQQGADTYF

v_gene: TRBV9
abundance: NA
j_gene: TRBJ2-2
d_gene: TRBD1
CDR3nt: TGTGCCAGCACCCCGACTCCCCGGGACAGGGGTTGGGGAGTGGACACCGGGGAGCTGTTTTTT
CDR3aa: CASTPTPRDRGWGVDTGELFF

v_gene: TRBV15
abundance: NA
j_gene: TRBJ1-5
d_gene: TRBD1
CDR3nt: TGTGCCACCAGCAGTCGGGACAGGGGGCGAGATCCCTATCAGCCCCAGCATTTT
CDR3aa: CATSSRDRGRDPYQPQHF

v_gene: TRBV14
abundance: once
j_gene: TRBJ2-5
d_gene: NA
CDR3nt: TGTGCCAGCAGCCAAGAGGGCCGGCTCCAAGAGACCCAGTACTTC
CDR3aa: CASSQEGRLQETQYF

v_gene: TRBV19
abundance: NA
j_gene: TRBJ1-1
d_gene: NA
CDR3nt: TGTGCCAGTAAGAGGAAGTCTGAAGCTTTCTTT
CDR3aa: CASKRKSEAFF

v_gene: TRBV29-1
abundance: once
j_gene: TRBJ1-4
d_gene: TRBD1
CDR3nt: TGCAGCGTCACCGGACAGGGACGGGAAAAACTGTTTTTT
CDR3aa: CSVTGQGREKLFF

v_gene: TRBV29-1
abundance: NA
j_gene: TRBJ2-3
d_gene: NA
CDR3nt: TGCAGCGGGGCTGGAGATACGCAGTATTTT
CDR3aa: CSGAGDTQYF

v_gene: TRBV5-1
abundance: few
j_gene: TRBJ2-5
d_gene: TRBD2
CDR3nt: TGCGCCAGCAGCACCGGACTAGCTTCACAAGAGACCCAGTACTTC
CDR3aa: CASSTGLASQETQYF

v_gene: TRBV5-6
abundance: few
j_gene: TRBJ1-2
d_gene: NA
CDR3nt: TGTGCCAGCACCCAAGACAGAAACTATGGCTACACCTTC
CDR3aa: CASTQDRNYGYTF

v_gene: TRBV2
abundance: NA
j_gene: TRBJ2-7
d_gene: NA
CDR3nt: TGTGCCAGCAGTGGAGGCAGGGCCTCGTACGAGCAGTACTTC
CDR3aa: CASSGGRASYEQYF